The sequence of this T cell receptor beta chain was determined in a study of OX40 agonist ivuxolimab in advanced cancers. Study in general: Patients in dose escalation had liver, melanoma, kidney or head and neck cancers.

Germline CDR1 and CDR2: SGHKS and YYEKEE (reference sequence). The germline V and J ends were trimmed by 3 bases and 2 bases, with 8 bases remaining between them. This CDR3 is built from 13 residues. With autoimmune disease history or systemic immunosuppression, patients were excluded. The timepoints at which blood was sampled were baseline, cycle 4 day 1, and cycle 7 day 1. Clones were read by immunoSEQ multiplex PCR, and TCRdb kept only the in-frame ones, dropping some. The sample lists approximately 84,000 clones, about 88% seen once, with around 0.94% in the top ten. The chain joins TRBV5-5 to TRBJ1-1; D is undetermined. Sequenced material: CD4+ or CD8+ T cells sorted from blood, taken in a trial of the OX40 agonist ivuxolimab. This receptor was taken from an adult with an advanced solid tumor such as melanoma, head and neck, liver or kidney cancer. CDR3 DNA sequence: TGTGCCAGCAGCTGGAGTACTAACACTGAAGCTTTCTTT. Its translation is CASSWSTNTEAFF. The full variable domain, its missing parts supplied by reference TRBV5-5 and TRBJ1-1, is DAGVTQSPTHLIKTRGQQVTLRCSPISGHKSVSWYQQVLGQGPQFIFQYYEKEERGRGNFPDRFSARQFPNYSSELNVNALLLGDSALYLCASSWSTNTEAFFGQGTRLTVV.